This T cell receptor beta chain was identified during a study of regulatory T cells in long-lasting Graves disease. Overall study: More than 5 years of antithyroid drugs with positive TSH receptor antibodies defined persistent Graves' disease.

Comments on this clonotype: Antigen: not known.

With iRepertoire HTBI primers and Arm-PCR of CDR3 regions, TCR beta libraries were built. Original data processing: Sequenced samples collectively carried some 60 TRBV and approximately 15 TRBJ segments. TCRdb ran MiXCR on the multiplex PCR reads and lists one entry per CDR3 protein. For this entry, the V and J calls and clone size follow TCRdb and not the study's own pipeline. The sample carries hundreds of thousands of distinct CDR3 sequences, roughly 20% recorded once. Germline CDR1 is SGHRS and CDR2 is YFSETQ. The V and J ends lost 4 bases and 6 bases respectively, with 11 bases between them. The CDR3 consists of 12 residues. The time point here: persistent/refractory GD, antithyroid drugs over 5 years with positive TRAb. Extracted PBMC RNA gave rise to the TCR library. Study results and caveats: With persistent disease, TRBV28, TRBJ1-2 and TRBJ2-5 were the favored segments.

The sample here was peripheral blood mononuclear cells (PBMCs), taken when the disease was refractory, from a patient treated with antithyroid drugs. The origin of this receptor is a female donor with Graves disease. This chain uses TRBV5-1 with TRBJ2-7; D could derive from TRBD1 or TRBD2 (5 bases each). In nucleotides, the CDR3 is TGCGCCAGCAGCAAAGGGGACCTCGAGCAGTACTTC. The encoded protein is CASSKGDLEQYF.